This passage covers 26 T cell receptor beta chains from one sample sequenced in a study of tumor-infiltrating lymphocytes in primary liver carcinoma. The input was approximately 500 ng total RNA; TCR beta cDNA was made from it with a constant-region primer. Library construction for TCR beta comprised three nested multiplex PCR rounds performed with slightly modified ARM-PCR. The opening two PCR rounds, about 11 cycles each, paired TRBV1-TRBV30 forward primers with a C-beta reverse primer. TCRdb reprocessed the multiplex PCR reads with MiXCR, giving one entry per CDR3 protein. The sample contains fewer than 400,000 distinct CDR3 sequences, nearly 60% of which appear only once. Germline DNA was also extracted, and blood RNA derived from unsorted whole blood. The sample was peripheral blood. All receptors derive from a woman in her 30s with primary liver carcinoma and hepatitis B virus infection.

Concerning this clonotype: A read error may explain this, as a much larger clone is one base away. The rearrangement uses TRBV10-3 and TRBJ1-1; no clear D gene. Germline V gene data show CDR1 as ENHRY and CDR2 as SYGVKD. CDR3 size: 15 residues. Trimming removed 3 bases from V and 3 bases from J, with 14 bases in between. The CDR3 protein is CAISDPFRYDTEAFF. Here the CDR3 DNA reads TGTGCCATCAGTGACCCCTTCCGCTACGACACTGAAGCTTTCTTT.

With respect to this clonotype: This clone may be a read error of a much larger clone one base away. The J gene is TRBJ2-5, the V gene TRBV11-2, with D tentatively TRBD1 or TRBD2 (6 bases each). CDR1 SGHAT and CDR2 FQNNGV come from the germline V gene. The CDR3 consists of 18 residues. The CDR3 DNA reads TGTGCCGGCAGCTTCACCTCCGGGAGCAGGGAAAGGGGGGAGACCCAGTACTTC. Its translation: CAGSFTSGSRERGETQYF.

Comments on this clonotype: A much larger clone lies a single base off, so this may be a read error. This sequence joins TRBV4-1 and TRBJ2-3; TRBD1 aligns across 7 bases. Trimming removed 4 bases from V and 6 bases from J; junction bases left unmatched: 10. The germline V gene has CDR1 MGHRA and CDR2 YSYEKL. The CDR3 spans 15 residues. CDR3 region: CASSRGLGQSDTQYF. Here the CDR3 DNA reads TGCGCCAGCAGCCGCGGACTGGGACAGTCCGATACGCAGTATTTT.

A few counts support this clonotype. The junction and the germline gene differ at one end; a read error may be behind it. The J gene is TRBJ2-1, the V gene TRBV4-1, with 9 bases aligning to TRBD2. Germline loops: CDR1 MGHRA, CDR2 YSYEKL. This CDR3 region has 17 residues. CDR3 DNA sequence: TGCGCCGGCAGCCAACCAGAGGGACTAGCAGCCTGCAATGAGCAGTTCTTC. It encodes CAGSQPEGLAACNEQFF.

As for this clonotype: Being one base from a much bigger clone, this may be a read error. The chain recombines TRBV4-2 with TRBJ2-2; 10 bases line up with TRBD2. This CDR3 is 15 amino acids long. Germline CDR1 is LGHNA and CDR2 is YNFKEQ. V shed 7 bases and J 4 bases; nucleotides not matched to a gene: 6. The CDR3 coding sequence is TGTGCCAGCAACCAGGGACTAGCGTCCACCGGGGAGCTGTTTTTT. Amino acids: CASNQGLASTGELFF.

This clonotype was seen more than once but under ten times. The chain joins TRBV28 to TRBJ2-3, with D unclear. Per the germline V gene, CDR1 is MDHEN and CDR2 is SYDVKM. With 7 bases removed from V and 1 base from J, the gap between germline ends came to 15 bases. There are 15 residues in the CDR3. This CDR3 reads CASKASFLGTDTQYF. CDR3 nucleotide sequence: TGTGCCAGCAAGGCCTCCTTTTTGGGCACAGATACGCAGTATTTT.

CDR3 protein: CANSRGTYPSTDTQYF. Here the CDR3 DNA reads TGTGCCAACAGTCGGGGGACTTATCCTAGCACAGATACGCAGTATTTT. The chain combines TRBV11-2 with TRBJ2-3; maybe TRBD2 (6 bases). The CDR3 is made up of 16 amino acids. The germline CDR1 and CDR2 sequences are SGHAT and FQNNGV. V was pared by 10 bases and J by 0 bases, with 20 bases between.

To note about this clonotype: Possible read error: a much larger clone is one base away. In DNA form, the CDR3 reads TGTGACAGCAGCCGAGGGACTAGCGGGAGCGCCTACAATGAGCAGTTCTTC. Translation: CDSSRGTSGSAYNEQFF. The chain links TRBV4-2 to TRBJ2-1, with 14 positions matching TRBD2. Germline V lookup: CDR1 LGHNA, CDR2 YNFKEQ. There are 17 residues in the CDR3.

With regard to this clonotype: Possible read error: a much larger clone is one base away. The chain recombines TRBV29-1 with TRBJ1-1; D possibly corresponds to TRBD1 (5 bases). Between the trimmed V and J ends, which lost 2 bases and 0 bases, there was a span of 22 bases. The V gene's germline CDR1 is SQVTM and CDR2 ANQGSEA. The CDR3 extends over 18 amino acids. The CDR3: CSVEWGKGRRLMNTEAFF. CDR3 bases: TGCAGCGTTGAATGGGGGAAGGGAAGGAGATTAATGAACACTGAAGCTTTCTTT.

This clonotype came up a few times. The V call is TRBV12-3 or TRBV12-4, the J call TRBJ2-7, with D perhaps matching TRBD1 (6 bases). Trimming removed 5 bases at V and 4 bases at J, with 12 bases between. The CDR3 length is 13 residues. CDR3 region: CASSRLRGYEQYF. As DNA, the CDR3 is TGTGCCAGCAGTCGCCTTAGGGGGTACGAGCAGTACTTC.

This clonotype has just a few counts. The chain recombines TRBV7-9 with TRBJ2-3; possibly TRBD2 for D (5 bases). This CDR3 has 14 residues. CDR1 SEHNR and CDR2 FQNEAQ come from the germline V gene (reference sequence). V lost 1 base and J lost 2, with 7 bases in between. The CDR3 spells CASSLGEFTDTQYF. The CDR3 DNA reads TGTGCCAGCAGCTTAGGGGAGTTCACAGATACGCAGTATTTT.

This clonotype showed up many times. The chain is built from TRBV30 and TRBJ2-5, with 8 nucleotides matching TRBD1. V shed 3 bases, J shed 2 bases, and the junction held 8 bases outside the gene matches. The CDR3 is 15 residues long. CDR1 is GTSNPN, CDR2 SVGIG, per germline (reference sequence). The DNA of the CDR3 is TGTGCCTGGAGCCCCGGGACAGGCTTACAAGAGACCCAGTACTTC. This gives the protein CAWSPGTGLQETQYF.

The chain is built from TRBV11-3 and TRBJ2-2; tentatively, D is TRBD1 or TRBD2 (6 bases each). The CDR3 is 16 amino acids. V lost 3 bases and J 9 bases, leaving 20 bases between the germline ends. The germline V gene encodes CDR1 SGHNT and CDR2 YENEEA. The CDR3 region has the DNA TGTGCCAGCAGCTTGGGGTCGGCAGGGGAGGCCCGGGAGCTGTTTTTT. Amino acid sequence: CASSLGSAGEARELFF.

V and J are TRBV11-1 and TRBJ2-1; 7 bases fit TRBD1. The ends lost 1 base at V and 15 bases at J; junction bases unmatched: 9. Germline V lookup: CDR1 SGHAT, CDR2 FQDESV (reference sequence). The CDR3 runs 13 residues. This CDR3 reads CASSLVGGNERFF. In DNA, the CDR3 is TGTGCCAGCAGCTTAGTAGGGGGCAATGAGAGGTTCTTC.

This clonotype has ten or more counts. The V call is TRBV6-1, the J call TRBJ1-1; D remains ambiguous. V lost 6 bases and J 0 bases, leaving 8 bases between the germline ends. The germline CDR1 and CDR2 sequences are MNHNS and SASEGT. The CDR3 has 13 amino acids. The CDR3, as DNA: TGTGCCAGCAGAAGACACCTGAACACTGAAGCTTTCTTT. It codes for CASRRHLNTEAFF.

This clonotype appeared a few times. The J gene is TRBJ1-5, the V gene TRBV6-5; 7 bases are shared with TRBD1. Germline CDR1 reads MNHEY; CDR2 reads SVGAGI. The junction had 9 bases not matched to a gene; V was cut back by 6 bases and J by 1 base. The CDR3 is made up of 16 amino acids. The CDR3 nucleotides read TGTGCCAGCAGATTAACAGGGGCGACCAGCAATCAGCCCCAGCATTTT. Translated, it gives CASRLTGATSNQPQHF.

The chain carries TRBV28 and TRBJ1-5; D perhaps matches TRBD1 (5 bases). CDR1 MDHEN and CDR2 SYDVKM come from the germline V gene. This CDR3 region has 14 residues. V lost 2 bases and J 5 bases, leaving 10 bases between the germline ends. Written as DNA, the CDR3 is TGTGCCAGCAGTTTACGGGGCCTTGATCAGCCCCAGCATTTT. It codes for CASSLRGLDQPQHF. The full variable domain, rest sourced from reference TRBV28 and TRBJ1-5, is DVKVTQSSRYLVKRTGEKVFLECVQDMDHENMFWYRQDPGLGLRLIYFSYDVKMKEKGDIPEGYSVSREKKERFSLILESASTNQTSMYLCASSLRGLDQPQHFGDGTRLSIL.

The CDR3 DNA reads as TGTGCCAGCAGTGATAGTAAGAGGACAGGAAGGCGTCAGCCCCAGCATTTT. This translates into CASSDSKRTGRRQPQHF. The chain links TRBV25-1 to TRBJ1-5; 7 nucleotides line up with TRBD1. Looked up from germline, CDR1 is MGHDK and CDR2 is SYGVNS. This CDR3 region has 17 residues. V was clipped by 3 bases and J by 6 bases; unmatched bases: 14.

V and J are TRBV4-2 and TRBJ1-2; tentatively, D is TRBD1 (5 bases). This CDR3 spans 15 amino acids. Trimming took 0 bases from V and 4 from J, leaving 12 bases between them. Germline V gene lookup returns CDR1 LGHNA and CDR2 YNFKEQ. In DNA form, the CDR3 reads TGTGCCAGCAGCCAAGATGAAGGGGTGCTCTATGGCTACACCTTC. This translates into CASSQDEGVLYGYTF.

In the case of this clonotype: This may be a read error: a much more frequent sequence differs by one nucleotide. The chain couples TRBV11-2 to TRBJ2-2; possibly TRBD2 for D (6 bases). This CDR3 comprises 15 residues. Per the germline V gene, CDR1 is SGHAT and CDR2 is FQNNGV. CDR3 DNA: TGTGCCAGCAGCTTAGTAGCCGTCCCGGGCGGGGAGCTGCTTTTT. It codes for CASSLVAVPGGELLF.

Points on this clonotype: A much larger clone lies one base from this, so it may be a read error. This rearrangement joins TRBV29-1 to TRBJ2-5; D ambiguous. Germline CDR1 reads SQVTM; CDR2 reads ANQGSEA. CDR3 size: 12 residues. V was pared by 7 bases and J by 5 bases, with 14 bases between. CDR3 amino acids: CSALTVWETQYF. For the CDR3, the DNA is TGCAGCGCATTAACAGTGTGGGAGACCCAGTACTTC.

With regard to this clonotype: A read error may produce the germline difference seen at one junction end. This chain joins TRBV4-1 and TRBJ2-1; 9 bases match TRBD2. The CDR3 spans 20 residues. Germline V lookup: CDR1 MGHRA, CDR2 YSYEKL. The CDR3 DNA follows: TGCGCCAACAGCCAAGAAGGTAGAGGGGGCTACGCGGGAGGGCTCAATGAGCAGTTCTTC. Translated, it gives CANSQEGRGGYAGGLNEQFF.

Details on this clonotype: No conserved phenylalanine or tryptophan ends this CDR3, so it is likely a read error. The rearrangement joins TRBV5-8 to TRBJ2-7; a weak D match, TRBD2 (6 bases). Per germline, CDR1 SGHTS and CDR2 YDEGEE. The CDR3 is made up of 14 amino acids. The V end lost 2 bases, the J end lost 3 bases, and 12 bases lay between the germline ends. This CDR3 is CASSLPGEGYEQYI. As DNA, the CDR3 is TGTGCCAGCAGCTTACCGGGAGAGGGCTACGAGCAGTACATC.

Notes on this clonotype: The conserved final phenylalanine or tryptophan is absent from the CDR3, which likely points to a read error. The chain is built from TRBV11-2 and TRBJ2-7; 7 bases map to TRBD2. The ends lost 2 bases at V and 9 bases at J; junction bases unmatched: 10. This CDR3 is built from 14 residues. The germline V gene encodes CDR1 SGHAT and CDR2 FQNNGV. The CDR3 region is CASSLSTSRAMQYL. The CDR3 DNA reads as TGTGCCAGCAGCTTATCGACTAGCAGGGCGATGCAGTACCTC.

Of note for this clonotype: One end of the junction varies from germline; a read error may be responsible. V gene TRBV12-3 or TRBV12-4 combines with J gene TRBJ2-2, with D tentatively TRBD1 (5 bases). The CDR3 contains 13 residues. CDR3 region: CANSFQGFGELFF. The CDR3 nucleotides are TGTGCCAACAGTTTCCAGGGTTTCGGGGAGCTGTTTTTT.

V and J are TRBV12-3 or TRBV12-4 and TRBJ2-2; D is undetermined. Trimming pared 10 bases from V and 4 bases from J, leaving 19 bases between. The CDR3 sequence is 15 residues long. CDR3 residues: CANTPVAVFTGELFF. CDR3 in DNA: TGTGCCAACACCCCCGTCGCGGTTTTCACCGGGGAGCTGTTTTTT.